The 13 T cell receptor beta chains below all came from one sample that was sequenced in a study of cytomegalovirus exposure and HLA in healthy donors. PCR amplification relied on 60 Vbeta primers (plus 13 Jbeta primers). Only in-frame clones appear in the TCRdb table, and some are missing; sequencing was by immunoSEQ multiplex PCR. This table has 110,000 or so clones, 67% appearing once. The sequencing input was PBMCs. All receptors derive from a man between 18 and 35 years old in good health and CMV-seropositive.

This clone appeared a few times. V usage is TRBV27 and J usage is TRBJ1-2; 7 nucleotides agree with TRBD1. Germline CDR1 reads MNHEY; CDR2 reads SMNVEV (reference sequence). The CDR3 consists of 14 residues. V dropped 2 bases and J dropped 4; count of bases not matched to a gene: 4. The CDR3 spells CASSLGGQVYGYTF. Here the CDR3 DNA reads TGTGCCAGCAGTTTAGGAGGACAGGTCTATGGCTACACCTTC.

The chain links TRBV23-1 to TRBJ1-1; D ambiguous. TRBV23-1 qualifies as an ORF whose function is uncertain. The CDR3 runs to 15 residues. Trimming removed 0 bases from V and 0 bases from J, with 8 bases in between. The DNA for the CDR3 is TGCGCCAGCAGTCAATCGGGCTCCGTGAACACTGAAGCTTTCTTT. Translated, it gives CASSQSGSVNTEAFF.

CDR3 DNA: TGTGCCAGCAGCGTTTCGAGCGGGGGGGCTAACACCGGGGAGCTGTTTTTT. Its translation is CASSVSSGGANTGELFF. This chain joins TRBV9 and TRBJ2-2, with 10 bases matching TRBD2. The CDR3 length is 17 residues. Germline CDR1 reads SGDLS; CDR2 reads YYNGEE. After removal of 2 bases from V and 2 bases from J, the junction contained 6 bases not matched to a gene. Full variable domain (remainder filled in from reference TRBV9 and TRBJ2-2): DSGVTQTPKHLITATGQRVTLRCSPRSGDLSVYWYQQSLDQGLQFLIQYYNGEERAKGNILERFSAQQFPDLHSELNLSSLELGDSALYFCASSVSSGGANTGELFFGEGSRLTVL.

This clone came up a few times. The J gene is TRBJ2-1, the V gene TRBV29-1, with D possibly being TRBD1 (5 bases). The V end lost 2 bases, the J end lost 2 bases, and 16 bases lay between the germline ends. CDR3 size: 16 residues. Germline V gives CDR1 SQVTM, CDR2 ANQGSEA. The CDR3 sequence is CSVEIGRAGTYNEQFF. DNA for the CDR3: TGCAGCGTTGAAATCGGACGGGCAGGGACCTACAATGAGCAGTTCTTC.

V gene TRBV12-5 combines with J gene TRBJ2-1, with a weak D call TRBD1 (6 bases). This CDR3 is built from 12 residues. Trimming shortened V by 3 bases and J by 10 bases, and 10 bases separated the two germline ends. Germline assignment: CDR1 LGHNT and CDR2 FRNRAP. The CDR3 region is CASGFKQGEQFF. DNA of the CDR3: TGTGCTAGTGGTTTTAAGCAGGGGGAGCAGTTCTTC.

This clone was recorded many times. V is TRBV6-1 and J is TRBJ1-5; 8 bases line up with TRBD1. This CDR3 has 16 residues. The germline V gene encodes CDR1 MNHNS and CDR2 SASEGT. Unmatched junction bases numbered 5, after V lost 2 bases and J lost 2 bases. CDR3 sequence (DNA): TGTGCCAGCAGTGAATCCCGGACAGGGCGCAATCAGCCCCAGCATTTT. This encodes CASSESRTGRNQPQHF.

The chain couples TRBV19 to TRBJ1-5; no clear D. The CDR3 length is 13 residues. V lost 5 bases, J lost 6 bases, and 11 bases lay in between. Germline CDR1 is LNHDA and CDR2 is SQIVND (reference sequence). The CDR3 spells CASSWEGGQPQHF. The CDR3 coding sequence is TGTGCCAGTAGTTGGGAGGGCGGTCAGCCCCAGCATTTT.

Only a few counts were recorded for this clone. The CDR3 nucleotides read TGCGCCAGCAGCTGGGACAGGGGAGGAAACACCATATATTTT. This gives the protein CASSWDRGGNTIYF. This sequence joins TRBV5-1 and TRBJ1-3; TRBD1 agrees at 10 bases. This CDR3 is built from 14 residues. Germline CDR1 reads SGHRS; CDR2 reads YFSETQ. V lost 3 bases to trimming and J lost 4 bases; unmatched junction nucleotides: 1.

The V and J genes are TRBV19 and TRBJ1-2, with no clear D. CDR3 size: 12 residues. The germline V gene has CDR1 LNHDA and CDR2 SQIVND (reference sequence). Trimming removed 4 bases from V and 8 bases from J, with 11 bases in between. The DNA of the CDR3 is TGTGCCAGTAGTAGCTCACGACTAGGCTACACCTTC. Residues: CASSSSRLGYTF.

This chain uses TRBV11-2 with TRBJ2-3, with 9 bases that match TRBD2. This CDR3 has 16 amino acids. V lost 5 bases to trimming and J lost 9 bases; unmatched junction nucleotides: 15. Germline V gives CDR1 SGHAT, CDR2 FQNNGV. The CDR3 spells CASSPKVGGGASTQYF. CDR3 DNA: TGTGCCAGCAGCCCCAAAGTAGGCGGGGGGGCATCCACGCAGTATTTT.

This clone occurred a few times. CDR3 protein: CASSENPAGSYNSPLHF. As DNA, the CDR3 is TGTGCCAGCAGTGAAAATCCTGCCGGCTCCTATAATTCACCCCTCCACTTT. V is TRBV2 and J is TRBJ1-6; D not certain. This CDR3 comprises 17 residues. Trimming removed 2 bases from V and 0 bases from J, with 11 bases in between. Germline V CDR1 and CDR2: SNHLY, FYNNEI.

The chain combines TRBV14 with TRBJ2-1; 11 bases align to TRBD2. V shed 4 bases and J 9 bases; nucleotides not matched to a gene: 5. The CDR3 has 14 amino acids. Germline V gene lookup returns CDR1 SGHDN and CDR2 FVKESK. Written as DNA, the CDR3 is TGTGCCAGCAGCCCCCTTCTAGCGGGGGGTGAGCAGTTCTTC. Translation: CASSPLLAGGEQFF.

This rearrangement joins TRBV7-6 to TRBJ2-7; perhaps TRBD2 as D (5 bases). The germline V gene encodes CDR1 SGHVS and CDR2 FNYEAQ. This CDR3 region has 15 residues. With 0 bases removed from V and 9 bases from J, the gap between germline ends came to 18 bases. Here the CDR3 reads CASSLAAWAAGGQYF. Written as DNA, the CDR3 is TGTGCCAGCAGCTTAGCAGCCTGGGCCGCGGGTGGGCAGTACTTC.